The clone carrying this TCR beta chain was counted a few times. Its antigen is not identified. Constant-region reverse primers amplified full-length variable regions, followed by semi-nested Nested Universal Primer A PCR. In TCRdb, the 5' RACE reads were re-called with MiXCR into one record per CDR3 protein. The table records about 10,000 distinct CDR3 sequences, around 49% of them present only once. CDR1 is SGHTA, CDR2 FQGNSA, per germline. The CDR3 spans 17 residues. V was clipped by 1 base and J by 2 bases, with 17 bases between them. Findings and caveats of the study: Tumor-infiltrating Treg TCR alpha and beta sequences overlapped most with tumor naive CD4+ T cells, then blood naive. Tumor memory CD4+ T cell TCR gene usage was found to cluster with blood and lymph node memory CD4+ cells and with lymph node naive CD4+ cells.

The V call is TRBV7-2, the J call TRBJ2-5; D possibly matches TRBD1 or TRBD2 (5 bases each). Sample: tumor-infiltrating naive CD4+ T cells sorted from the breast tumor. This sample's subset: naive CD4+ T cells, CD4+CD45RA+CD25-. This receptor was taken from a female donor with breast cancer. CDR3: CASSLGLGRNLQETQYF. CDR3 bases: TGTGCCAGCAGCTTAGGCCTGGGACGGAACTTACAAGAGACCCAGTACTTC.